The next 30 T cell receptor beta chains were all read from a single sample in a study of OX40 agonist ivuxolimab in advanced cancers. Sequencing was performed with immunoSEQ multiplex PCR; in TCRdb, only in-frame clones are kept and a portion is missing. Here the sample spans some 80,000 clones, approximately 90% being singletons. Sequences were derived from CD4+ or CD8+ T cells sorted from blood, sampled in a trial of the OX40 agonist ivuxolimab. These receptors were taken from an adult with an advanced solid tumor such as melanoma, head and neck, liver or kidney cancer.

This clone was seen a single time. J is TRBJ1-6 and V is TRBV5-1, with a tentative D call TRBD1 (5 bases). V was clipped by 4 bases and J by 0 bases, with 8 bases between them. The CDR3 loop spans 15 amino acids. Germline V gene sequence: CDR1 SGHRS, CDR2 YFSETQ. CDR3 sequence reads: CASSPQGSYNSPLHF. As DNA, the CDR3 is TGCGCCAGCAGCCCGCAGGGCTCCTATAATTCACCCCTCCACTTT.

This sequence joins TRBV9 and TRBJ2-7; TRBD2 aligns across 10 bases. Near its end, the DNA agrees better with TRBJ2-1, so the J call may be wrong. CDR3 length: 16 amino acids. CDR1 and CDR2 (germline): SGDLS, YYNGEE. The CDR3 loop reads CASSARRTSGGDEQFF. The CDR3 DNA is TGTGCCAGCAGCGCCCGAAGGACTAGCGGAGGAGATGAGCAGTTCTTC.

This rearrangement joins TRBV7-9 to TRBJ2-7, with D tentatively TRBD1 or TRBD2 (5 bases each). The germline V and J ends were trimmed by 0 bases and 8 bases, with 11 bases remaining between them. The CDR3 is 13 amino acids. Germline CDR1 reads SEHNR; CDR2 reads FQNEAQ (reference sequence). The chain's CDR3 is CASSLAADTQQYF. The CDR3 region has the DNA TGTGCCAGCAGCTTAGCAGCGGACACCCAGCAGTACTTC.

This clone was seen more than once but under ten times. V and J are TRBV19 and TRBJ1-2; D is ambiguous. The CDR3 consists of 14 residues. CDR1 and CDR2 (germline): LNHDA, SQIVND (reference sequence). Trimming shortened V by 5 bases and J by 4 bases, and 14 bases separated the two germline ends. CDR3 DNA sequence: TGTGCCAGTAGTTCCCCCGCGGGCGGCTATGGCTACACCTTC. This sequence encodes CASSSPAGGYGYTF.

The rearrangement joins TRBV7-2 to TRBJ1-5; D uncertain. V was cut by 1 base and J by 10 bases, with 14 bases left in between. The V gene's germline CDR1 is SGHTA and CDR2 FQGNSA. The CDR3 spans 14 residues. The CDR3 DNA sequence: TGTGCCAGCAGCTTAGATGGGATTTTGAAACCCCAGCATTTT. Translated, it gives CASSLDGILKPQHF. Filled out from reference TRBV7-2 and TRBJ1-5, the complete variable domain reads GAGVSQSPSNKVTEKGKDVELRCDPISGHTALYWYRQSLGQGLEFLIYFQGNSAPDKSGLPSDRFSAERTGGSVSTLTIQRTQQEDSAVYLCASSLDGILKPQHFGDGTRLSIL.

Remarks on this clone: At the DNA level, this CDR3 is encoded by other sequences in the same sample as well. The genes are TRBV6-5 and TRBJ1-4, with D unclear. Trimming pared 6 bases from V and 0 bases from J, leaving 8 bases between. CDR3 length: 14 residues. The germline V gene encodes CDR1 MNHEY and CDR2 SVGAGI. As DNA, the CDR3 is TGTGCCAGCAGCAGAGGTGCAACTAATGAAAAACTGTTTTTT. This sequence encodes CASSRGATNEKLFF.

The chain employs TRBV6-1 and TRBJ1-5; D is ambiguous. This CDR3 is built from 13 residues. The germline V and J ends were trimmed by 2 bases and 5 bases, with 7 bases remaining between them. In germline, CDR1 is MNHNS, CDR2 SASEGT. The CDR3: CASSENEHQPQHF. In DNA, the CDR3 is TGTGCCAGCAGTGAAAATGAGCATCAGCCCCAGCATTTT.

The V call is TRBV5-1, the J call TRBJ2-3, with D maybe TRBD2 (5 bases). Germline assignment: CDR1 SGHRS and CDR2 YFSETQ. This CDR3 region has 14 residues. The V end lost 5 bases, the J end lost 2 bases, and 12 bases lay between the germline ends. The CDR3 protein is CASRASSSTDTQYF. CDR3 sequence (DNA): TGCGCCAGCAGAGCTAGCTCCTCCACAGATACGCAGTATTTT.

This clone was seen a handful of times. The chain combines TRBV6-6 with TRBJ1-5; D is unclear. The CDR3 runs to 13 residues. V shed 2 bases and J shed 2 bases, with 4 bases lying between them. The germline V gene has CDR1 MNHNY and CDR2 SVGAGI (reference sequence). The CDR3 region has the DNA TGTGCCAGCAGTTACGGGGGCAATCAGCCCCAGCATTTT. This translates into CASSYGGNQPQHF.

The chain combines TRBV11-2 with TRBJ2-5; D is perhaps TRBD2 (6 bases). The V and J ends lost 5 bases and 5 bases respectively, with 15 bases between them. CDR1 is SGHAT, CDR2 FQNNGV, per germline. The CDR3 totals 14 residues. This CDR3 is CASSTGLMGETQYF. CDR3 sequence (DNA): TGTGCCAGCAGCACCGGACTAATGGGGGAGACCCAGTACTTC.

The genes are TRBV5-4 and TRBJ1-1; D might be TRBD1 (6 bases). Germline V gene sequence: CDR1 SGHNT, CDR2 YYREEE (reference sequence). The CDR3 totals 14 residues. V lost 4 bases and J 4 bases, leaving 14 bases between the germline ends. The CDR3: CASSRQGLGTEAFF. In nucleotides, the CDR3 is TGTGCCAGCAGCCGCCAGGGGCTCGGCACTGAAGCTTTCTTT.

The chain links TRBV5-1 to TRBJ1-2; D not resolved. The germline V and J ends were trimmed by 1 base and 2 bases, with 12 bases remaining between them. The germline V gene has CDR1 SGHRS and CDR2 YFSETQ. The CDR3 extends over 15 amino acids. Written as DNA, the CDR3 is TGCGCCAGCAGCTTGCAGTGGGGTTCAAACTATGGCTACACCTTC. Its translation is CASSLQWGSNYGYTF. Based on the CDR3 plus reference TRBV5-1 and TRBJ1-2, the full variable domain is KAGVTQTPRYLIKTRGQQVTLSCSPISGHRSVSWYQQTPGQGLQFLFEYFSETQRNKGNFPGRFSGRQFSNSRSEMNVSTLELGDSALYLCASSLQWGSNYGYTFGSGTRLTVV.

The rearrangement uses TRBV5-1 and TRBJ1-1; 8 bases agree with TRBD1. Germline CDR1 and CDR2: SGHRS and YFSETQ. The CDR3 consists of 15 residues. The V gene end was trimmed by 4 bases and the J gene end by 5 bases; junction bases not matched to a gene: 10. As DNA, the CDR3 is TGCGCCAGCAGCACTCACAGGGGGGAGGGGACTGAAGCTTTCTTT. Translation: CASSTHRGEGTEAFF. The whole variable domain, remainder taken from reference TRBV5-1 and TRBJ1-1, is KAGVTQTPRYLIKTRGQQVTLSCSPISGHRSVSWYQQTPGQGLQFLFEYFSETQRNKGNFPGRFSGRQFSNSRSEMNVSTLELGDSALYLCASSTHRGEGTEAFFGQGTRLTVV.

This clone was observed a handful of times. The CDR3 nucleotides are TGCGCCAGCAGCTCTAGACAGGGGAGCTCCTACGAGCAGTACTTC. It specifies CASSSRQGSSYEQYF. The rearrangement joins TRBV5-1 to TRBJ2-7, with 8 bases matching TRBD1. This CDR3 is 15 amino acids long. Per germline, CDR1 SGHRS and CDR2 YFSETQ. V shed 3 bases, J shed 0 bases, and the junction held 5 bases outside the gene matches.

In its sample, this clone was seen once. CDR3 coding DNA: TGTGCCAGCTCACCACCGACTAGCGGCTACAATGAGCAGTTCTTC. Translating gives CASSPPTSGYNEQFF. The chain uses TRBV18 and TRBJ2-1; 9 bases fit TRBD2. After removal of 0 bases from V and 3 bases from J, the junction contained 0 bases not matched to a gene. The CDR3 covers 15 residues. The V gene's germline CDR1 is KGHSH and CDR2 LQKENI.

This clone was observed a single time. J is TRBJ1-3 and V is TRBV5-4; D gene uncertain. The CDR3 consists of 13 residues. V shed 2 bases and J shed 1 base, with 4 bases lying between them. Germline values: CDR1 SGHNT, CDR2 YYREEE (reference sequence). CDR3: CASSFESGNTIYF. The CDR3 DNA is TGTGCCAGCAGCTTCGAATCTGGAAACACCATATATTTT. The variable domain in full, completed from reference TRBV5-4 and TRBJ1-3, reads ETGVTQSPTHLIKTRGQQVTLRCSSQSGHNTVSWYQQALGQGPQFIFQYYREEENGRGNFPPRFSGLQFPNYSSELNVNALELDDSALYLCASSFESGNTIYFGEGSWLTVV.

The rearrangement uses TRBV19 and TRBJ1-4; D remains ambiguous. Looked up from germline, CDR1 is LNHDA and CDR2 is SQIVND (reference sequence). Trimming removed 1 base from V and 5 bases from J, with 8 bases in between. This CDR3 comprises 14 residues. This CDR3 is CASSIVGLNEKLFF. DNA of the CDR3: TGTGCCAGTAGTATAGTGGGCCTAAATGAAAAACTGTTTTTT.

CDR3 amino acids: CASSLRGRGLLAKNIQYF. The CDR3 DNA sequence: TGTGCCAGCAGTTTGAGGGGGCGCGGTCTCCTAGCCAAAAACATTCAGTACTTC. The rearrangement links TRBV28 to TRBJ2-4; 7 bases map to TRBD1. V lost 3 bases to trimming and J lost 0 bases; unmatched junction nucleotides: 11. The CDR3 contains 18 residues. Germline CDR1 MDHEN, CDR2 SYDVKM.

The V gene is TRBV7-2, the J gene TRBJ2-1; D call uncertain. The CDR3 extends over 15 amino acids. Trimming removed 3 bases at V and 0 bases at J, with 9 bases between. Per the germline V gene, CDR1 is SGHTA and CDR2 is FQGNSA. This CDR3 reads CASSFQLSSYNEQFF. CDR3 nucleotide sequence: TGTGCCAGCAGCTTCCAGCTAAGCTCCTACAATGAGCAGTTCTTC.

The rearrangement links TRBV6-6 to TRBJ1-5; possibly TRBD1 for D (6 bases). V lost 0 bases and J 5 bases, leaving 11 bases between the germline ends. The CDR3 extends over 15 amino acids. Germline assignment: CDR1 MNHNY and CDR2 SVGAGI (reference sequence). The CDR3 coding sequence is TGTGCCAGCAGTTACTCCCGGGGGCGGGATCAGCCCCAGCATTTT. Translated: CASSYSRGRDQPQHF.

J is TRBJ2-7 and V is TRBV4-1, with D possibly being TRBD1 (7 bases). This CDR3 has 15 amino acids. V was cut by 2 bases and J by 2 bases, with 13 bases left in between. The germline CDR1 and CDR2 sequences are MGHRA and YSYEKL. The CDR3 loop is CASSQRGDSPYEQYF. In DNA, the CDR3 is TGCGCCAGCAGCCAAAGGGGGGACAGCCCCTACGAGCAGTACTTC.

This chain links TRBV7-9 with TRBJ2-5, with D possibly being TRBD1 or TRBD2 (5 bases each). The CDR3 consists of 17 residues. CDR1 is SEHNR, CDR2 FQNEAQ, per germline (reference sequence). V gave up 0 bases and J gave up 2 bases, with 16 bases separating them. The CDR3 region has the DNA TGTGCCAGCAGCTTAGCGTCTCTGGGACGGGGTCAAGAGACCCAGTACTTC. Protein product: CASSLASLGRGQETQYF. Using reference TRBV7-9 and TRBJ2-5 for the parts outside the CDR3, the full variable domain is DTGVSQNPRHKITKRGQNVTFRCDPISEHNRLYWYRQTLGQGPEFLTYFQNEAQLEKSRLLSDRFSAERPKGSFSTLEIQRTEQGDSAMYLCASSLASLGRGQETQYFGPGTRLLVL.

This rearrangement joins TRBV7-2 to TRBJ1-2; no definite D call. There are 12 residues in the CDR3. Germline CDR1 and CDR2: SGHTA and FQGNSA. V gave up 5 bases and J gave up 4 bases, with 8 bases separating them. The CDR3 sequence is CASSLGIYGYTF. CDR3 bases: TGTGCCAGCAGCCTAGGAATCTATGGCTACACCTTC.

The rearrangement uses TRBV4-1 and TRBJ1-1; 8 nucleotides align to TRBD1. J gave up 1 base and V 2 bases, and 12 bases lay outside the gene matches. This CDR3 spans 18 amino acids. The germline V gene has CDR1 MGHRA and CDR2 YSYEKL. CDR3 sequence: CASSQPSYRGKPNTEAFF. The CDR3 nucleotides are TGCGCCAGCAGCCAACCTAGCTACAGGGGGAAGCCGAACACTGAAGCTTTCTTT.

The chain is built from TRBV5-8 and TRBJ1-2; D is perhaps TRBD1 (5 bases). Trimming removed 4 bases from V and 6 bases from J, with 28 bases in between. Germline CDR1 is SGHTS and CDR2 is YDEGEE. This CDR3 contains 18 residues. The CDR3 region is CASSLIWDSGALSHGYTF. The CDR3 nucleotides read TGTGCCAGCAGCCTAATTTGGGACTCCGGGGCCCTCAGCCATGGCTACACCTTC. Based on the CDR3 plus reference TRBV5-8 and TRBJ1-2, the full variable domain is EAGVTQSPTHLIKTRGQQATLRCSPISGHTSVYWYQQALGLGLQFLLWYDEGEERNRGNFPPRFSGRQFPNYSSELNVNALELEDSALYLCASSLIWDSGALSHGYTFGSGTRLTVV.

The V gene is TRBV30, the J gene TRBJ1-4, with D unclear. The V gene's germline CDR1 is GTSNPN and CDR2 SVGIG (reference sequence). The length of the CDR3 is 13 residues. Between the trimmed V and J ends, which lost 2 bases and 8 bases, there was a span of 12 bases. CDR3 region: CAWSSSLGEKLFF. The CDR3 DNA follows: TGTGCCTGGAGTTCGTCCCTCGGGGAAAAACTGTTTTTT.

This chain connects TRBV29-1 to TRBJ1-3; D uncertain. The CDR3 length is 12 residues. CDR1 and CDR2 from the germline V gene are SQVTM and ANQGSEA. Trimming stripped 7 bases from V and 1 base from J, with 8 bases between. The CDR3 loop is CSGRKSGNTIYF. The CDR3 bases are TGCAGCGGACGGAAATCTGGAAACACCATATATTTT.

The rearrangement joins TRBV19 to TRBJ1-5, with D maybe TRBD1 (5 bases). Germline V lookup: CDR1 LNHDA, CDR2 SQIVND (reference sequence). CDR3 size: 14 residues. Trimming removed 5 bases from V and 7 bases from J, with 15 bases in between. Here the CDR3 DNA reads TGTGCCAGTAGTCCCCAGGGTCGAAGCCAGCCCCAGCATTTT. It yields the protein CASSPQGRSQPQHF.

CDR3 sequence (DNA): TGTGCCAGCTCACCACCGGGACAACCTAGCACAGATACGCAGTATTTT. It is translated as CASSPPGQPSTDTQYF. V gene TRBV18 combines with J gene TRBJ2-3, with a possible D match to TRBD1 (6 bases). Germline V gives CDR1 KGHSH, CDR2 LQKENI. This CDR3 is 16 amino acids long. V was trimmed by 0 bases and J by 0 bases, leaving 10 bases between them. Complete variable domain (other parts from reference TRBV18 and TRBJ2-3): NAGVMQNPRHLVRRRGQEARLRCSPMKGHSHVYWYRQLPEEGLKFMVYLQKENIIDESGMPKERFSAEFPKEGPSILRIQQVVRGDSAAYFCASSPPGQPSTDTQYFGPGTRLTVL.

The rearrangement links TRBV10-3 to TRBJ2-7; D might be TRBD1 or TRBD2, each matching 5 bases. The germline gives CDR1 ENHRY, CDR2 SYGVKD. V lost 2 bases to trimming and J lost 0 bases, with 20 bases between them. The CDR3 has 18 amino acids. Written as DNA, the CDR3 is TGTGCCATCAGTGAGGGCTGGGGGTCCTACGGGTTCTCCTACGAGCAGTACTTC. Protein: CAISEGWGSYGFSYEQYF.